This T cell receptor (beta chain) was recorded in a study of T cells after yellow fever vaccination. TCRdb itself ran the 5' RACE reads through MiXCR, one entry per CDR3 protein. There are about 230,000 distinct CDR3 sequences in the sample; roughly 6.2% occur only once, and about 1% lies in the top ten. The V and J ends lost 0 bases and 6 bases respectively, with 6 bases between them. The CDR3 spans 12 residues. Germline lookup yields CDR1 ENHRY and CDR2 SYGVKD. The source of this sequence is a man aged 25-45 years who received the YFV17D yellow fever vaccine. The V gene is TRBV10-3, the J gene TRBJ2-7; D unclear. The sequencing used CD4+ T cells sorted from PBMCs, collected on the day of the yellow fever booster vaccination. The CDR3 DNA follows: TGTGCCATCAGTGAGTCCTTGGCCGAGCAGTACTTC. This encodes CAISESLAEQYF.